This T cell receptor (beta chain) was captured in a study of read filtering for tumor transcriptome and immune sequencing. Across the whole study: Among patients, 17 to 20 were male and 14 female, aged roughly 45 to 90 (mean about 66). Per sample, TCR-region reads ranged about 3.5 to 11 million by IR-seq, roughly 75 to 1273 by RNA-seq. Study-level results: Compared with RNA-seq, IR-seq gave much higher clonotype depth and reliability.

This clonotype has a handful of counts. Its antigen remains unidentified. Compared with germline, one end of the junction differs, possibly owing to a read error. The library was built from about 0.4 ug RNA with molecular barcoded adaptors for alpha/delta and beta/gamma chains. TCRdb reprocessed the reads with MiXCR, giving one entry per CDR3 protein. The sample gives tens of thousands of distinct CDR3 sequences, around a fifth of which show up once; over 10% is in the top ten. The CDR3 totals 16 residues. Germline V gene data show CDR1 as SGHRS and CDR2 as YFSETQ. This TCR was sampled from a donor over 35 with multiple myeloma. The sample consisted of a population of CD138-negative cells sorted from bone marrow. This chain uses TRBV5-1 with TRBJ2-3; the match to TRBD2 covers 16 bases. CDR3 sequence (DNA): TGCGCCAGCAGCCCGGGACTAGCGGGGGGGTTGGATACGCGGTATTTT. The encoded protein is CASSPGLAGGLDTRYF.